The 5 T cell receptor beta chains reported below all come from one sample, sequenced in a study of T cells in Graves' hyperthyroidism and ophthalmopathy. Template material for amplifying TCR beta CDR3 regions consisted of RNA transcripts. Researchers ran a first-round RT-PCR on the TCR CDR3 using the HTBI primer set. MiXCR was run by TCRdb on the multiplex PCR reads, yielding one entry per CDR3 protein. This table holds 450,000 to 700,000 distinct CDR3 sequences, just over 45% found once. Sequenced: peripheral blood or thyroid tissue (not recorded which). Receptor source: an adult woman with Graves' disease, either hyperthyroidism or ophthalmopathy (not recorded which).

This chain links TRBV2 with TRBJ1-1, with D possibly being TRBD1 (5 bases). Deletions cut 7 bases from V and 5 bases from J, with 17 bases between. The CDR3 has 14 residues. Germline V lookup: CDR1 SNHLY, CDR2 FYNNEI. The CDR3 DNA sequence: TGTGCCAGCAAACTCCAGGGAGGTGAAACTGAAGCTTTCTTT. It codes for CASKLQGGETEAFF.

This clonotype was seen at least ten times. V and J are TRBV28 and TRBJ1-4; the D is unclear. The CDR3 has 14 residues. The germline V gene has CDR1 MDHEN and CDR2 SYDVKM. The V end was cut by 5 bases, the J end by 10 bases, with 17 bases between. CDR3 DNA sequence: TGTGCCAGCAGTCAACCACGGGGAGGGCGAAAACTGTTTTTT. The encoded protein is CASSQPRGGRKLFF. The full variable domain, rest sourced from reference TRBV28 and TRBJ1-4, is DVKVTQSSRYLVKRTGEKVFLECVQDMDHENMFWYRQDPGLGLRLIYFSYDVKMKEKGDIPEGYSVSREKKERFSLILESASTNQTSMYLCASSQPRGGRKLFFGSGTQLSVL.

This clonotype was seen repeatedly, ten times or more. The gene calls are TRBV29-1 and TRBJ2-5, with TRBD2 matching 10 bases. The J segment lost 5 bases and the V segment lost 6 bases, leaving 12 bases of the junction unmatched. The germline V gene has CDR1 SQVTM and CDR2 ANQGSEA. The CDR3 totals 15 residues. The CDR3 is CSVSPRLAGGETQYF. The CDR3 DNA sequence: TGCAGCGTATCACCTAGACTAGCGGGTGGGGAGACCCAGTACTTC.

This clonotype has more than one count but fewer than ten. The gene calls are TRBV10-3 and TRBJ2-5, with TRBD1 identical over 7 bases. Germline values: CDR1 ENHRY, CDR2 SYGVKD. With 4 bases clipped from V and 9 bases from J, the junction kept 11 bases outside the gene matches. CDR3 length: 14 amino acids. The CDR3 sequence is CAISGGGNNQPQYF. The CDR3 DNA reads as TGTGCCATCAGTGGAGGGGGCAACAATCAGCCCCAGTACTTC.

The CDR3, as DNA: TGTGCCAGCAGCTTGGGGGGTGGGGTGAGCAATCAGCCCCAGCATTTT. Its translation is CASSLGGGVSNQPQHF. The chain employs TRBV7-8 and TRBJ1-5, with a weak D call TRBD1 (5 bases). The CDR3 length is 16 residues. The ends were cut back, 3 bases at V and 1 base at J, with 13 bases in the middle. The germline V gene has CDR1 SGHVS and CDR2 FQNEAQ. The complete variable domain, with remaining parts taken from reference TRBV7-8 and TRBJ1-5, reads GAGVSQSPRYKVAKRGQDVALRCDPISGHVSLFWYQQALGQGPEFLTYFQNEAQLDKSGLPSDRFFAERPEGSVSTLKIQRTQQEDSAVYLCASSLGGGVSNQPQHFGDGTRLSIL.